This TCR beta chain was sequenced in a study of T cells in Graves' hyperthyroidism and ophthalmopathy. Researchers amplified the TCR beta CDR3 regions from RNA transcripts. During a first-round RT-PCR of the TCR CDR3, the HTBI primer set was used. MiXCR, applied by TCRdb to the multiplex PCR reads, yields one record per CDR3 protein. The sample records about 560,000 distinct CDR3 sequences, around 42% being singletons. As for this clonotype: The antigen remains unidentified.

Study-wide results and caveats: Ophthalmopathy was told apart from stable hyperthyroidism by a 13 V-J model.

CDR3 length: 14 residues. From germline, CDR1 is MGHDK and CDR2 SYGVNS. The V gene lost 8 bases and the J gene lost 6 bases, with 17 bases spanning the gap. The J gene is TRBJ1-5, the V gene TRBV25-1; TRBD1 might be the D (5 bases). The sequencing input was peripheral blood or thyroid tissue (not recorded which). This clonotype was obtained from a woman younger than 35 with Graves' hyperthyroidism. This CDR3 is CASLFRRVGQPQHF. The CDR3 bases are TGTGCCAGCTTGTTCCGCAGGGTCGGTCAGCCCCAGCATTTT.